This TCR beta chain is drawn from a study of T cell changes during pregnancy in multiple sclerosis. From germline, CDR1 is SGHTA and CDR2 FQGNSA. The V and J ends lost 4 bases and 2 bases respectively, with 15 bases between them. The CDR3 is 15 residues long. TCRdb keeps only in-frame clones here, not all; method: immunoSEQ multiplex PCR. The sample has 65,000 to 75,000 clones; approximately 89% are singletons. The chain recombines TRBV7-2 with TRBJ2-7; D is undetermined. The source of this sequence is a female donor in good health, enrolled as a control in a pregnancy study. The material was peripheral blood, obtained in the third trimester of pregnancy. CDR3 in DNA: TGTGCCAGCAGCTCGAAAGTGGGCCCTACCTACGAGCAGTACTTC. Translation gives CASSSKVGPTYEQYF.